This T cell receptor (beta chain) was found in a study of blood T cell repertoires in COVID-19. On the study more broadly: The United States, Italy and Spain provided the acute and convalescent COVID-19 samples.

The CDR3 spans 16 residues. Unmatched junction bases numbered 6, after V lost 3 bases and J lost 2 bases. Germline V gene data show CDR1 as SNHLY and CDR2 as FYNNEI. Per the study methods: Estimation of nucleated cell counts relied on the amplification of reference gene primers. Profiling relied on immunoSEQ multiplex PCR, and the TCRdb table lists in-frame clones only, not all of them. The V and J calls and the clone size are those of that table, but D and trimming were determined from the DNA. This table holds 150,000 to 200,000 clones, around three quarters found once. Sequencing used peripheral blood. This TCR came from a man between 60 and 75 years old with active or convalescent COVID-19. The chain links TRBV2 to TRBJ1-5; 8 bases align to TRBD1. The CDR3 region is CASSDGQGDGNQPQHF. The CDR3 DNA is TGTGCCAGCAGTGATGGACAGGGAGACGGCAATCAGCCCCAGCATTTT.